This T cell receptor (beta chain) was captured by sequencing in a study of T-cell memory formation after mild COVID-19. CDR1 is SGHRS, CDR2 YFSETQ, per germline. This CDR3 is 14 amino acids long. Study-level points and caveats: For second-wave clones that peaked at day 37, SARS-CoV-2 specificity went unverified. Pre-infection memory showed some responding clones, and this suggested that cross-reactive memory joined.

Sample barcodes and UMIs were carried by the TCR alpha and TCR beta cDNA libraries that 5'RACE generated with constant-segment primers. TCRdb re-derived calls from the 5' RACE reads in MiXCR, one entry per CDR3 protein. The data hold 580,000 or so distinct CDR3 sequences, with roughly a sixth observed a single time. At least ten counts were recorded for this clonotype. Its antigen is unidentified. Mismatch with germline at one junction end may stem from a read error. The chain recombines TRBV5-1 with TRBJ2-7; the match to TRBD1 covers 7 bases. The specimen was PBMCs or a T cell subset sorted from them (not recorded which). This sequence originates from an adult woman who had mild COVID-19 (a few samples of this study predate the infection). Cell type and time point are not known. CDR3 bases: TGTGCCAGCTCACCCAGGACAGGCTCCTACGAGCAGTACTTC. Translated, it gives CASSPRTGSYEQYF.